This entry concerns a single T cell receptor beta chain. What it binds is not known. TCRdb used MiXCR to reprocess the reads, holding one entry per CDR3 protein. Among approximately 180,000 distinct CDR3 sequences, roughly a fifth were seen once, and the ten largest hold approximately 3%. The data were obtained in a study of T cell repertoires in cytomegalovirus infection. Across the whole study: TCR beta signatures that were public indicated CMV infection and matching HLA type.

The study's findings and limits: Totalled public TCR beta family frequency picked out people who carried CMV plus the relevant HLA. Within the response measured ex vivo, HLA-C-restricted CMV-specific TCR beta clonotypes were dominant.

After removal of 0 bases from V and 8 bases from J, the junction contained 11 bases not matched to a gene. CDR1 SGHRS and CDR2 YFSETQ come from the germline V gene. This CDR3 is built from 15 residues. The sequence derives from a human donor in good health (CMV status not recorded). Some clones in this sample may be carry-over from other donors' samples. Sequences were obtained from PBMCs. The genes are TRBV5-1 and TRBJ2-7; 7 bases agree with TRBD2. CDR3 protein: CASSLELGGALKQYF. DNA of the CDR3: TGCGCCAGCAGCTTGGAACTGGGAGGGGCCTTGAAGCAGTACTTC.